This entry lists 17 T cell receptor beta chains sequenced from one sample in a study of T cells in Graves' hyperthyroidism and ophthalmopathy. Amplification targeted TCR beta CDR3 regions from RNA transcripts. The HTBI primer set served for first-round RT-PCR of the TCR CDR3. TCRdb passed the multiplex PCR reads through MiXCR, listing each CDR3 protein once. Here the sample spans 700,000 or so distinct CDR3 sequences, over 15% being singletons. The sample consisted of blood. Source of these receptors: a man aged 18 to 29 with Graves' hyperthyroidism.

In its sample, this clonotype was seen many times. J is TRBJ1-2 and V is TRBV10-3; 9 positions agree with TRBD1. CDR1 and CDR2 (germline): ENHRY, SYGVKD. Unmatched junction bases numbered 1, after V lost 5 bases and J lost 6 bases. The CDR3 length is 12 residues. The CDR3, as DNA: TGTGCCATCAGTAGGACAGGGGATGGCTACACCTTC. This gives the protein CAISRTGDGYTF.

This clonotype showed up many times. V is TRBV2 and J is TRBJ2-7, with 8 bases fitting TRBD1. V was pared by 7 bases and J by 3 bases, with 14 bases of the junction left unmatched. CDR1 and CDR2 from the germline V gene are SNHLY and FYNNEI. This CDR3 has 16 amino acids. CDR3 region: CASMRSPGTGYYEQYF. The DNA of the CDR3 is TGTGCCAGCATGAGGTCTCCCGGGACAGGTTACTACGAGCAGTACTTC.

A remark on this clonotype: The conserved phenylalanine or tryptophan normally closing the CDR3 is absent here, so this likely arose from a read error. The rearrangement uses TRBV6-1 and TRBJ1-5; weak D call: TRBD1 (5 bases). V was shortened by 6 bases and J by 9 bases, with 15 bases between the two germline ends. Looked up from germline, CDR1 is MNHNS and CDR2 is SASEGT. This CDR3 contains 13 residues. The DNA of the CDR3 is TGTGCCAGCAGCCCCGGGCCCCAGGGGCCCCAGCATCTT. Amino acid sequence: CASSPGPQGPQHL.

At least ten counts were recorded for this clonotype. V gene TRBV6-1 combines with J gene TRBJ1-1; tentative D call: TRBD1 (6 bases). CDR1 MNHNS and CDR2 SASEGT come from the germline V gene. With 4 bases removed from V and 6 bases from J, the gap between germline ends came to 12 bases. The CDR3 extends over 13 amino acids. DNA of the CDR3: TGTGCCAGCAGTGTGGCAGGGGCCCCTGAAGCTTTCTTT. Translated, it gives CASSVAGAPEAFF.

The rearrangement links TRBV7-3 to TRBJ2-1, with D possibly TRBD2 on 5 matching bases. V was cut by 0 bases and J by 5 bases, with 8 bases left in between. In germline, CDR1 is SGHTA, CDR2 FQGTGA. The CDR3 loop spans 14 amino acids. The CDR3 reads CASSLTREHNEQFF. For the CDR3, the DNA is TGTGCCAGCAGCTTAACCCGGGAACACAATGAGCAGTTCTTC.

This clonotype was counted a few times. V gene TRBV12-3 or TRBV12-4 combines with J gene TRBJ1-2; 7 bases are shared with TRBD1. The CDR3 is 13 amino acids. Trimming took 6 bases from V and 7 from J; bases not matched to a gene: 8. The CDR3 DNA follows: TGTGCCAGCAGGTCGACAGGGTTCTTTGGCTACACCTTC. Amino acid sequence: CASRSTGFFGYTF.

This clonotype was detected a few times. This chain uses TRBV29-1 with TRBJ2-7; 7 nucleotides align to TRBD1. With 5 bases clipped from V and 1 base from J, the junction kept 11 bases outside the gene matches. Germline V lookup: CDR1 SQVTM, CDR2 ANQGSEA. CDR3 length equals 15 residues. CDR3 amino acids: CSVWGTALKSYEQYF. DNA of the CDR3: TGCAGCGTTTGGGGGACAGCACTAAAATCCTACGAGCAGTACTTC.

In this sample, this clonotype turned up many times. V usage is TRBV30 and J usage is TRBJ2-7; D may be TRBD2 (6 bases). This CDR3 is built from 12 residues. The ends were cut back, 3 bases at V and 2 bases at J, with 8 bases in the middle. The germline gives CDR1 GTSNPN, CDR2 SVGIG (reference sequence). The CDR3 coding sequence is TGTGCCTGGAGCGGGAGTGCCTACGAGCAGTACTTC. Protein sequence: CAWSGSAYEQYF.

With respect to this clonotype: This is likely a read error, given that the CDR3 carries no conserved phenylalanine or tryptophan at its end. The chain employs TRBV4-1 and TRBJ1-1; the match to TRBD1 covers 7 bases. From germline, CDR1 is MGHRA and CDR2 YSYEKL. Unmatched junction bases numbered 19, after V lost 1 base and J lost 11 bases. There are 17 residues in the CDR3. As DNA, the CDR3 is TGCGCCAGCAGCCAAGGAACGCTAAAAATCAGGGGGGAGTGGGCTTTCCTT. It is translated as CASSQGTLKIRGEWAFL.

The CDR3 bases are TGTGCCAGCAGCTTAGAAAAGGACCTAGTCGACGAGCAGTACTTC. Encoded protein: CASSLEKDLVDEQYF. The chain combines TRBV7-2 with TRBJ2-7; D ambiguous. The CDR3 is made up of 15 amino acids. The V end was cut by 1 base, the J end by 5 bases, with 15 bases between. Germline CDR1 SGHTA, CDR2 FQGNSA.

The CDR3 spells CAISTQATPPDEQYF. CDR3 nucleotides: TGTGCCATCAGCACACAGGCTACCCCTCCGGACGAGCAGTACTTC. The chain joins TRBV10-3 to TRBJ2-7; tentative D call: TRBD1 (5 bases). The CDR3 length is 15 residues. Germline loops: CDR1 ENHRY, CDR2 SYGVKD. Trimming left V 6 bases short and J 5 bases short, with 20 bases between.

This clonotype was counted a few times. V usage is TRBV6-2 or TRBV6-3 and J usage is TRBJ2-7; D tentatively fits TRBD1 or TRBD2 (5 bases each). V was shortened by 8 bases and J by 2 bases, with 7 bases between the two germline ends. Germline V gives CDR1 MNHEY, CDR2 SVGEGT. There are 11 residues in the CDR3. The CDR3 coding sequence is TGTGCCAGCGGGGACGCCTACGAGCAGTACTTC. Its protein product is CASGDAYEQYF.

The chain carries TRBV6-2 or TRBV6-3 and TRBJ2-7; the D is unclear. V dropped 5 bases and J dropped 4 bases, with 18 bases sitting between them. Germline V gene sequence: CDR1 MNHEY, CDR2 SVGEGT. This CDR3 has 15 amino acids. CDR3 region: CASSALTRTPYEQYF. In DNA, the CDR3 is TGTGCCAGCAGTGCTTTGACGCGCACCCCGTACGAGCAGTACTTC.

The chain links TRBV5-1 to TRBJ1-5; weak D call: TRBD1 (6 bases). The CDR3 totals 14 residues. Trimming shortened V by 1 base and J by 5 bases, and 10 bases separated the two germline ends. The V gene's germline CDR1 is SGHRS and CDR2 YFSETQ. This CDR3 is CASSLKGDDQPQHF. Written as DNA, the CDR3 is TGCGCCAGCAGCTTGAAGGGGGATGATCAGCCCCAGCATTTT.

This clonotype was recorded many times. The rearrangement uses TRBV28 and TRBJ2-1; 8 bases are a match to TRBD2. CDR3 length equals 16 residues. J lost 5 bases, V lost 5 bases, and 11 bases had no gene match. Germline CDR1 and CDR2: MDHEN and SYDVKM. CDR3: CASSHGRGAPNNEQFF. The CDR3 DNA reads TGTGCCAGCAGTCACGGGCGGGGGGCCCCGAACAATGAGCAGTTCTTC.

The chain is built from TRBV2 and TRBJ2-3; D is undetermined. The V end was cut by 7 bases, the J end by 5 bases, with 16 bases between. The germline gives CDR1 SNHLY, CDR2 FYNNEI. The CDR3 has 14 amino acids. This CDR3 reads CASTYQGPRDTQYF. The CDR3 DNA is TGTGCCAGCACCTACCAAGGGCCCAGAGATACGCAGTATTTT.

V usage is TRBV30 and J usage is TRBJ2-1; no definite D call. CDR3 length: 13 residues. Looked up from germline, CDR1 is GTSNPN and CDR2 is SVGIG (reference sequence). Trimming removed 0 bases from V and 9 bases from J, with 12 bases in between. The CDR3 nucleotides are TGTGCCTGGAGTGTACAACCCCTTGGTGAGCAGTTCTTC. As protein: CAWSVQPLGEQFF.